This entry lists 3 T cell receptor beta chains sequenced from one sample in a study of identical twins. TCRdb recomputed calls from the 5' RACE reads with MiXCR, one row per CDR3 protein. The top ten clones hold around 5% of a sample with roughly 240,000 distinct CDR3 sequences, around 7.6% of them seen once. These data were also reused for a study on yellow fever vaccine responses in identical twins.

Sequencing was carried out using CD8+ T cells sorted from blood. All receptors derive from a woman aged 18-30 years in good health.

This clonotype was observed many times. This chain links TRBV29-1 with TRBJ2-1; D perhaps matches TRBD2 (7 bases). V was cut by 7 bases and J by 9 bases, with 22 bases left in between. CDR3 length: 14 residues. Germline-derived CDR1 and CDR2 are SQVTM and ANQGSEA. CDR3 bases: TGCAGCGCCCCAAGGGGGGGCGGGGGCGGTGAGCAGTTCTTC. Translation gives CSAPRGGGGGEQFF.

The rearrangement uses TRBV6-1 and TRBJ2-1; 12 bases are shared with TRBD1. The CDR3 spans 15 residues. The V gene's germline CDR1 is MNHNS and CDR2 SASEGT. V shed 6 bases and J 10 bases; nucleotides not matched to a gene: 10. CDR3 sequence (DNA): TGTGCCAGCAGAGAATCCGGGACAGGGGGCGGGGAGCAGTTCTTC. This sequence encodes CASRESGTGGGEQFF.

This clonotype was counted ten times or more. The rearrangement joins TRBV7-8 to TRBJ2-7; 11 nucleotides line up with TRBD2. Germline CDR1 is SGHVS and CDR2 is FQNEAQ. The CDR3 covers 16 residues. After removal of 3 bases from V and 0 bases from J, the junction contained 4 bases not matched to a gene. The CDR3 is CASSLVAGGSSYEQYF. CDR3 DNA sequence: TGTGCCAGCAGCTTGGTAGCGGGAGGGAGCTCCTACGAGCAGTACTTC.